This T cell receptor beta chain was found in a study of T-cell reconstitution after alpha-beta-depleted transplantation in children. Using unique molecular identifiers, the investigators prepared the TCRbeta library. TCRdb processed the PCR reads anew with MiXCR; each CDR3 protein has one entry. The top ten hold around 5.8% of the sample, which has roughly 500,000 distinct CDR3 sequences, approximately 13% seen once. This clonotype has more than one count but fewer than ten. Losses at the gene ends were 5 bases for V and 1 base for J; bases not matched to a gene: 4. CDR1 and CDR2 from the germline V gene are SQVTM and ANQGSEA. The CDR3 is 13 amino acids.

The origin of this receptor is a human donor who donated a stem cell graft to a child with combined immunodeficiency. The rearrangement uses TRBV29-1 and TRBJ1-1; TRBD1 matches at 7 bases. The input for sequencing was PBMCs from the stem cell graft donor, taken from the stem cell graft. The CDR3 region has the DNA TGCAGCGTTCACAGGGGTCAGAACACTGAAGCTTTCTTT. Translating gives CSVHRGQNTEAFF.